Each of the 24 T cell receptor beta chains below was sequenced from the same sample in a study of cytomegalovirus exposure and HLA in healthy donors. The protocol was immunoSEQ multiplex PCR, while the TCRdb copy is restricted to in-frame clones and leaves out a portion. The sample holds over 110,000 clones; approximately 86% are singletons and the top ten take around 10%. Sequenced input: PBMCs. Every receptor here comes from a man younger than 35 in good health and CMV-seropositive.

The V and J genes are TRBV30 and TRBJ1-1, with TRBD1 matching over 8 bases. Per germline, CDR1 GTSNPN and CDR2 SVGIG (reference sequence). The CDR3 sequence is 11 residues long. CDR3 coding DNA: TGTACCGGGACAGGGAACACTGAAGCTTTCTTT. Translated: CTGTGNTEAFF.

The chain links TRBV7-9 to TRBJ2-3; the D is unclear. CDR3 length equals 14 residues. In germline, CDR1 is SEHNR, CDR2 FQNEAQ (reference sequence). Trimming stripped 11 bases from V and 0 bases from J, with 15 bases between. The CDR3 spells CASLLSASTDTQYF. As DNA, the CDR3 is TGTGCCTCTCTCTTGAGTGCTAGCACAGATACGCAGTATTTT.

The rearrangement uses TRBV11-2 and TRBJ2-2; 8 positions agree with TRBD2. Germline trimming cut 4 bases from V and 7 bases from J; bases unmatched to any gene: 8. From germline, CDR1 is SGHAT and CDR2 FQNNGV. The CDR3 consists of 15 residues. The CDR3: CASSSGLVGIGELFF. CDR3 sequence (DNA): TGTGCCAGCAGCTCGGGACTAGTTGGCATCGGGGAGCTGTTTTTT.

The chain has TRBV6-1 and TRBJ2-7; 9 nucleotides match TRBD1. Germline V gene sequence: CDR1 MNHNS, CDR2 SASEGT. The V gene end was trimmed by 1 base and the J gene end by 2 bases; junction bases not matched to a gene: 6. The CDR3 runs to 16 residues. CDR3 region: CASSEVWGQGPYEQYF. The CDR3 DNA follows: TGTGCCAGCAGTGAAGTTTGGGGACAGGGTCCCTACGAGCAGTACTTC.

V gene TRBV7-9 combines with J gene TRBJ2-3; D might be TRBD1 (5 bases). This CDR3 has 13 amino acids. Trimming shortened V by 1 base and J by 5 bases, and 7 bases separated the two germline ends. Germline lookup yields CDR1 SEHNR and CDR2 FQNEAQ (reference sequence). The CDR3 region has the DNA TGTGCCAGCAGCTTAGGACAGAGAGATACGCAGTATTTT. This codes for CASSLGQRDTQYF.

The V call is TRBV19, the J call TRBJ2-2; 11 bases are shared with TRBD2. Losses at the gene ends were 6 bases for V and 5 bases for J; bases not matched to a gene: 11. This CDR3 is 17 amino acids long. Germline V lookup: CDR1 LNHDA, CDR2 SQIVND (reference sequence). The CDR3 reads CASRGGIAGGPTGELFF. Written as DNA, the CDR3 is TGTGCCAGTAGGGGGGGAATAGCGGGAGGGCCGACCGGGGAGCTGTTTTTT.

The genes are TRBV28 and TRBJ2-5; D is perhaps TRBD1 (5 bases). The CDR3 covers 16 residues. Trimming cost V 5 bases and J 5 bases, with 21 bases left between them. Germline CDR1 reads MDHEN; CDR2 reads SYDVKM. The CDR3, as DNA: TGTGCCAGCAGTGCCCTTAGCCGTGGTAACAGGGAGACCCAGTACTTC. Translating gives CASSALSRGNRETQYF.

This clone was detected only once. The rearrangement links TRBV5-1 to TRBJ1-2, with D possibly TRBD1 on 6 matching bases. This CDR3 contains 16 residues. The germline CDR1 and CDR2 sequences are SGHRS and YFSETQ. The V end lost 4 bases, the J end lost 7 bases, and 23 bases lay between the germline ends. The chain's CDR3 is CASSPAAGAASRGYTF. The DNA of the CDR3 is TGCGCCAGCAGCCCGGCGGCGGGGGCGGCGTCTCGTGGCTACACCTTC.

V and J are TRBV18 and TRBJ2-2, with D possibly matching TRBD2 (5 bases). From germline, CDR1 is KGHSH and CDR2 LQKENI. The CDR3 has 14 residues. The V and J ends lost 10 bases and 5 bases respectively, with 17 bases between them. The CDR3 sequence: CATRRQRETGELFF. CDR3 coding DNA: TGTGCCACCCGACGCCAGAGGGAGACCGGGGAGCTGTTTTTT.

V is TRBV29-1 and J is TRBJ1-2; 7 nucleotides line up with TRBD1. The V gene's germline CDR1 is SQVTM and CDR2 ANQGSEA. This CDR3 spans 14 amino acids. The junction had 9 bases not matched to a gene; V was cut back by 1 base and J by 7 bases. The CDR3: CSVEGTGTVVGYTF. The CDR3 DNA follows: TGCAGCGTTGAAGGCACCGGGACAGTGGTTGGCTACACCTTC.

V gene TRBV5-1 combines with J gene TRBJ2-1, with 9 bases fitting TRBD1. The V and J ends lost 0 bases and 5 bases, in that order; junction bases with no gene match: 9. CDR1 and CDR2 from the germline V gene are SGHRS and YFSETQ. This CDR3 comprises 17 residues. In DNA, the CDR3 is TGCGCCAGCAGCTTGGACCCCGGGACAGGGCCCAACAATGAGCAGTTCTTC. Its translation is CASSLDPGTGPNNEQFF.

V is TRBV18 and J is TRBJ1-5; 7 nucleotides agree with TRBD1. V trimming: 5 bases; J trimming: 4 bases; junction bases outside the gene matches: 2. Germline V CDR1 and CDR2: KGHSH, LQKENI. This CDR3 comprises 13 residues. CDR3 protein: CASSTGVNQPQHF. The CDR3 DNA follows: TGTGCCAGCTCAACAGGGGTGAATCAGCCCCAGCATTTT.

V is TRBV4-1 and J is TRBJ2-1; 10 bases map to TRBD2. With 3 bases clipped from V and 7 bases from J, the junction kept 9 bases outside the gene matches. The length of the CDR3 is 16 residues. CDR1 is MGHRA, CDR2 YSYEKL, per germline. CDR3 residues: CASSQSLAGVRNEQFF. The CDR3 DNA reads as TGCGCCAGCAGCCAGTCTCTAGCGGGAGTGAGGAATGAGCAGTTCTTC.

CDR3 DNA sequence: TGTGCCAGCAGTTTCCGGTGGGGCGGGACCACAGATACGCAGTATTTT. It codes for CASSFRWGGTTDTQYF. This chain joins TRBV27 and TRBJ2-3, with D possibly being TRBD2 (6 bases). CDR3 length: 16 amino acids. From germline, CDR1 is MNHEY and CDR2 SMNVEV (reference sequence). V lost 3 bases, J lost 2 bases, and 15 bases lay in between.

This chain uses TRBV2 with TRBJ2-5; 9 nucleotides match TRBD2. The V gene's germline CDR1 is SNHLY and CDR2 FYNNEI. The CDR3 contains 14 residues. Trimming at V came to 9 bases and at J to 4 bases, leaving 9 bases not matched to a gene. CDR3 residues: CASTAQLAGETQYF. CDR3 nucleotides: TGTGCCAGTACTGCCCAACTAGCGGGAGAGACCCAGTACTTC.

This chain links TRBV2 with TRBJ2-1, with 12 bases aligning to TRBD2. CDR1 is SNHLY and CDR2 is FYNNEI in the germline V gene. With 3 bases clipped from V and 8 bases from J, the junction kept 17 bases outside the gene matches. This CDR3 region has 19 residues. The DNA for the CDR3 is TGTGCCAGCAGTGATTCGAGACTAGCGGGAGAATCACGTCGTGATGAGCAGTTCTTC. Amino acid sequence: CASSDSRLAGESRRDEQFF.

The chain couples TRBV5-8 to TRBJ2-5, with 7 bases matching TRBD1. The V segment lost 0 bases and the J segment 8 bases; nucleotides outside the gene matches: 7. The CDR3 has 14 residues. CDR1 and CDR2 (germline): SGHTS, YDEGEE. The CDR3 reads CASSLDQGVQTQYF. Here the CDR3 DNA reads TGTGCCAGCAGCTTGGATCAGGGGGTTCAAACCCAGTACTTC. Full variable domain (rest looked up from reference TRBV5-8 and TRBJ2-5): EAGVTQSPTHLIKTRGQQATLRCSPISGHTSVYWYQQALGLGLQFLLWYDEGEERNRGNFPPRFSGRQFPNYSSELNVNALELEDSALYLCASSLDQGVQTQYFGPGTRLLVL.

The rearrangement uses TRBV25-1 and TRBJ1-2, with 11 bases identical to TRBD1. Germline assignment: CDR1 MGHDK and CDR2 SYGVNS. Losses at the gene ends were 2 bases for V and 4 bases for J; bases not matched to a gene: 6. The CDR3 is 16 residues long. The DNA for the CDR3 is TGTGCCAGCAGTGAAGGGTTGGGACAGGGGGGCTATGGCTACACCTTC. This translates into CASSEGLGQGGYGYTF.

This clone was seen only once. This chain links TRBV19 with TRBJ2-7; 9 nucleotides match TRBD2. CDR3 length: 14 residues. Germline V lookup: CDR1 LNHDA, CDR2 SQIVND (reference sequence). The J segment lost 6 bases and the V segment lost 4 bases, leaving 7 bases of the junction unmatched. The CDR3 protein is CASSTYGTSREQYF. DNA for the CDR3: TGTGCCAGTAGTACATACGGGACTAGCCGCGAGCAGTACTTC.

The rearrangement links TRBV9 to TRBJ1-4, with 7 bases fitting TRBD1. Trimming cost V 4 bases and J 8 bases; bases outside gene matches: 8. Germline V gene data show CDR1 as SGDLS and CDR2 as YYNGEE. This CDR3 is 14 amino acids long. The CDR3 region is CASSPRQGIEKLFF. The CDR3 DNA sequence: TGTGCCAGCAGCCCCAGACAGGGTATAGAAAAACTGTTTTTT.

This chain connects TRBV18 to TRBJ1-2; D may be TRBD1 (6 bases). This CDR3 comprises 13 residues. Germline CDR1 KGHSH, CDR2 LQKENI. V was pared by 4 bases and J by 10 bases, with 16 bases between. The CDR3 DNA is TGTGCCAGCTCACTCGAGACAAGGGGGACCTACACCTTC. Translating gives CASSLETRGTYTF.

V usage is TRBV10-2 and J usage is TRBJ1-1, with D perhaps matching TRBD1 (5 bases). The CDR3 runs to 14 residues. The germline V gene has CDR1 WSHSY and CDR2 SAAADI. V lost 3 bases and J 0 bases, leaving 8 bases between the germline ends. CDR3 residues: CASSEGRVNTEAFF. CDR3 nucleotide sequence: TGCGCCAGCAGTGAAGGCAGGGTGAACACTGAAGCTTTCTTT.

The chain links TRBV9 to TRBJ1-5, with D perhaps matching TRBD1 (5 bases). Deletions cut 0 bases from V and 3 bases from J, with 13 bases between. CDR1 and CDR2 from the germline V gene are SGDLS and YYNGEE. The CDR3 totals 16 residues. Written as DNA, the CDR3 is TGTGCCAGCAGCGTAGAGGGCAGGGCATACAATCAGCCCCAGCATTTT. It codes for CASSVEGRAYNQPQHF.

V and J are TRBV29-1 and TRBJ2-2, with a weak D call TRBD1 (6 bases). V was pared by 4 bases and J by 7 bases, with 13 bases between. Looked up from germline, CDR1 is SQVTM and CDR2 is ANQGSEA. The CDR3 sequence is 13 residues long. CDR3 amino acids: CSVADREGGELFF. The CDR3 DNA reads TGCAGCGTTGCGGACAGAGAGGGCGGGGAGCTGTTTTTT.